The rows below give T cell receptor beta chains drawn from one sample of a study of early T cells in non-severe SARS-CoV-2 infection. TCRdb reprocessed the 5' RACE reads via MiXCR and lists one record per CDR3 protein. The sample carries 60,000 or so distinct CDR3 sequences, around 9% recorded once. Sequenced: whole blood. Receptors were obtained from an adult who was a healthcare worker with PCR-confirmed SARS-CoV-2 infection or an uninfected control (not recorded which). Both conserved end residues are part of each CDR3. Fields, in order: D gene, V gene, clone size, J gene, CDR3 DNA, CDR3 protein. D genes are given only for firm matches. Rows may omit the clone size; those that give it use once, few, many or a size class.

NA	TRBV7-2	NA	TRBJ2-5	TGTGCCAGCAGCTTAAATAAGCGTGAAGAGACCCAGTACTTC	CASSLNKREETQYF
NA	TRBV27	NA	TRBJ2-6	TGTGCCAGCAAGGGGTTGGCCTCTGGGGCCAACGTCCTGACTTTC	CASKGLASGANVLTF
TRBD1	TRBV20-1	many	TRBJ1-5	TGCAGTGCTAGAGATTGGCCAAAGGACAGGGGCAATCAGCCCCAGCATTTT	CSARDWPKDRGNQPQHF
NA	TRBV19	many	TRBJ1-5	TGTGCCAGTAGGTCCCAGGGCAACAATCAGCCCCAGCATTTT	CASRSQGNNQPQHF
NA	TRBV20-1	many	TRBJ2-3	TGCAGTGCTAGAGATCAGGGCAGCTATTACACAGATACGCAGTATTTT	CSARDQGSYYTDTQYF
TRBD1	TRBV29-1	NA	TRBJ2-7	TGCAGCGCAGGGGGCTCCTACGAGCAGTACTTC	CSAGGSYEQYF
TRBD1	TRBV20-1	few	TRBJ1-1	TGCAGTGCTCCAAACCCAGGGGGAAAGAGGTACGGGAACACTGAAGCTTTCTTT	CSAPNPGGKRYGNTEAFF
NA	TRBV23-1	few	TRBJ2-1	TGCGCCAGCAGTCAATCATTCCATCTCGCGCGGTTCTTC	CASSQSFHLARFF
NA	TRBV27	NA	TRBJ2-7	TGTGCCAGCAGTTTATTCGGCGGGCGGAACTACGAGCAGTACTTC	CASSLFGGRNYEQYF
NA	TRBV6-1	many	TRBJ2-1	TGTGCCAGCAGTGAGACTAGTAAGGGCGAGCAGTTCTTC	CASSETSKGEQFF
NA	TRBV19	NA	TRBJ2-3	TGTGCCAGTAGTAAAGGCGGCAGGGGAGTCACAGATACGCAGTATTTT	CASSKGGRGVTDTQYF
NA	TRBV29-1	NA	TRBJ2-1	TGCAGCGTTGATTCTAATGAGCAGTTCTTC	CSVDSNEQFF
TRBD1	TRBV29-1	NA	TRBJ1-2	TGCAGCGTTGGACAGGGTGGCTACACCTTC	CSVGQGGYTF
TRBD1	TRBV2	NA	TRBJ2-7	TGTGCCAGCAGTGTGGGACAGGGGCACTACGAGCAGTACTTC	CASSVGQGHYEQYF
TRBD1	TRBV5-1	few	TRBJ2-7	TGCGCCAGCAGCTCGACCGGGACAGTCTACGAGCAGTACTTC	CASSSTGTVYEQYF
NA	TRBV28	few	TRBJ2-7	TGTGCCAGCACCCTGGGGGGCAGGGGGAGTGAGCAGTACTTC	CASTLGGRGSEQYF
NA	TRBV29-1	many	TRBJ1-3	TGCAGCGCTAAGGGCCTTAGCGGCAGCTCTGGAAACACCATATATTTT	CSAKGLSGSSGNTIYF
TRBD1	TRBV27	few	TRBJ2-4	TGTGCCAGCAGTAGGACAGGGGTAGGCAAAAACATTCAGTACTTC	CASSRTGVGKNIQYF
TRBD2	TRBV28	few	TRBJ2-7	TGTGCCAGCAGTTTATTCCCGGGACTAGCGGGAAGTTCCTACGAGCAGTACTTC	CASSLFPGLAGSSYEQYF
NA	TRBV6-1	few	TRBJ1-4	TGTGCCAGCAGGGGATTCCGTGAGGCTAATGAAAAACTGTTTTTT	CASRGFREANEKLFF
TRBD1	TRBV6-6	few	TRBJ1-5	TGTGCCAGCAGCCCCGGACAGGGAAGTCAGCCCCAGCATTTT	CASSPGQGSQPQHF
TRBD2	TRBV28	NA	TRBJ2-1	TGTGCCAGCAGTTTAATAGCGGGAGTGGTAAGAACTCTGGTCTTC	CASSLIAGVVRTLVF
NA	TRBV25-1	NA	TRBJ2-7	TGTGCCGGCAGTGGAAGGGACACAACCTACGAGCAGTACTTC	CAGSGRDTTYEQYF
NA	TRBV12-3/TRBV12-4	many	TRBJ2-2	TGTGCCAGCAGTTGGGGGTCCGCTGGCACCGGGGAGCTGTTTTTT	CASSWGSAGTGELFF
NA	TRBV18	many	TRBJ1-5	TGTGCCAGCTCACCATTGCGGCCCATCCGCAGGGAGCGAAGAAAGACCTATAGCAATCAGCCCCAGCATTTT	CASSPLRPIRRERRKTYSNQPQHF
NA	TRBV12-3/TRBV12-4	NA	TRBJ2-3	TGTGCCAGCAGTCCAAAGACCAGAGGGAAGCAGTATTTT	CASSPKTRGKQYF
TRBD1	TRBV28	NA	TRBJ1-2	TGTGCCAGTCTACCATCGGACAGGGGAGGCGGCTACACCTTC	CASLPSDRGGGYTF
NA	TRBV7-9	medium-sized	TRBJ2-1	TGTGCCAGCAGCTTAGCCTTGACAAGAGTACAAGATGAGCAGTTCTTC	CASSLALTRVQDEQFF
TRBD1	TRBV29-1	few	TRBJ1-1	TGCAGCGCCGGACAGGGACAGAACACTGAAGCTTTCTTT	CSAGQGQNTEAFF
NA	TRBV24-1	many	TRBJ2-3	TGTGCCACCAGTGACCCTATGGGACCCCAGGTCGGTACGCAGTATTTT	CATSDPMGPQVGTQYF
NA	TRBV6-1	many	TRBJ1-5	TGTGCCAGCTGGGGGGCACTTAGCAATCAGCCCCAGCATTTT	CASWGALSNQPQHF
NA	TRBV10-3	NA	TRBJ2-7	TGTGCCATCAGTGACCAGTACGAGCAGTACTTC	CAISDQYEQYF
TRBD2	TRBV20-1	many	TRBJ2-3	TGCACCGGACTAGCGGATTCCACAGATACGCAGTATTTT	CTGLADSTDTQYF
TRBD2	TRBV20-1	NA	TRBJ2-1	TGCAGTGCTAGGGGGCCTGGACTAGCGGGAGGTGAGGAGCAGTTCTTC	CSARGPGLAGGEEQFF
TRBD1	TRBV7-3	many	TRBJ2-7	TGTGCCAGCAGCATAACAGGGGGCATGTACGAGCAGTACTTC	CASSITGGMYEQYF
NA	TRBV11-2	few	TRBJ2-2	TGTGCCAGCAGCGTAGAAAGGGCCGGGGAGCTGTTTTTT	CASSVERAGELFF
TRBD1	TRBV2	few	TRBJ1-4	TGTGCCAGCAGGCGGGACAGGCCAACTAATGAAAAACTGTTTTTT	CASRRDRPTNEKLFF
NA	TRBV9	NA	TRBJ2-3	TGTGCCAGCAGCGTAGACGGCGGCACAGATACGCAGTATTTT	CASSVDGGTDTQYF
NA	TRBV18	NA	TRBJ2-5	TGTGCCAGCTCACCCTCCTGGCCAGGGCGGGAGACCCAGTACTTC	CASSPSWPGRETQYF
NA	TRBV19	NA	TRBJ1-5	TGTGCCAGTAGTATGGATTTTCAGCCCCAGCATTTT	CASSMDFQPQHF
TRBD2	TRBV7-9	many	TRBJ2-7	TGTGCCAGCAGCCCAACCGGGACTAGGCAGTACTTC	CASSPTGTRQYF
NA	TRBV24-1	many	TRBJ2-1	TGTGCCACCAGTGATTCTGGGGCCTACAATGAGCAGTTCTTC	CATSDSGAYNEQFF
TRBD2	TRBV20-1	many	TRBJ2-2	TGCAGTGCCCCGGGACTAGCGGGAGGGGGGAACACCGGGGAGCTGTTTTTT	CSAPGLAGGGNTGELFF
NA	TRBV28	few	TRBJ1-1	TGTGCCAGCATTACGGGGGGGGACACTGAAGCTTTCTTT	CASITGGDTEAFF
NA	TRBV6-5	many	TRBJ2-7	TGTGCCAGCAGTTACTCCTGGGGCAGGACCTACGAGCAGTACTTC	CASSYSWGRTYEQYF
TRBD2	TRBV14	few	TRBJ2-1	TGTGCCAGCAGCCAACGCCTCGGGGCGGGAGATTGGAATGAGCAGTTCTTC	CASSQRLGAGDWNEQFF
NA	TRBV7-9	many	TRBJ2-3	TGTGCCAGCAGCTTCCACGTCGGGGGACCCACAGATACGCAGTATTTT	CASSFHVGGPTDTQYF
TRBD2	TRBV12-3/TRBV12-4	few	TRBJ2-1	TGTGCCAGCAGCGGACTAGCGGGAGGGAAGAATGAGCAGTTCTTC	CASSGLAGGKNEQFF
TRBD1	TRBV9	many	TRBJ2-3	TGTGCCAGCAGCCCAAGGTTGGGACAGGGTACAGATACGCAGTATTTT	CASSPRLGQGTDTQYF
NA	TRBV29-1	few	TRBJ1-5	TGCAGCGTTGGAGGGGATGGTCAGCCCCAGCATTTT	CSVGGDGQPQHF
TRBD1	TRBV20-1	NA	TRBJ1-1	TGCAGTGCTCGCAGGGGGCGGAACACTGAAGCTTTCTTT	CSARRGRNTEAFF
TRBD1	TRBV4-2	few	TRBJ1-1	TGTGCCAGCAGCCAAGCCGGGACAGGGGGGACTGAAGCTTTCTTT	CASSQAGTGGTEAFF
NA	TRBV29-1	NA	TRBJ1-2	TGCAGCGTTGAAGATCCGCAGGGAATAAGCTACACCTTC	CSVEDPQGISYTF
NA	TRBV13	many	TRBJ2-5	TGTGCCAGCAGCCCGCGAGGCGGGACGGCGTACCAAGAGACCCAGTACTTC	CASSPRGGTAYQETQYF
NA	TRBV6-6	many	TRBJ1-1	TGTGCCAGCAGCCGAAGGAACACTGAAGCTTTCTTT	CASSRRNTEAFF